Listed below are T cell receptor beta chains from one sample, sequenced in a study of beta chain features in type 1 diabetes. Generated by immunoSEQ multiplex PCR, the TCRdb table keeps only in-frame clones and is missing some. Of 60,000 or so clones listed, over 50% are singletons. The source material was Tregs from blood. Every receptor here comes from a woman younger than 30 in good health. Each CDR3 is given with its conserved first and last residue. D genes are given only for firm matches. Clone size appears in some rows only: once, few, many, or a class for an expanded clone.

>TRBV5-1|TRBJ2-1|few|TRBD2
TGCGCCAGCACAAGCGGGGGGTACAATGAGCAGTTCTTC
CASTSGGYNEQFF
>TRBV30|TRBJ1-2|-|TRBD1
TGTGCCTGGAGTCCGGACCAGGGGGCAGGTGGCTACACCTTC
CAWSPDQGAGGYTF
>TRBV7-9|TRBJ2-2|-|-
TGTGCCAGCAGCTTAGTGGGAGTCGGCGGGGAGCTGTTTTTT
CASSLVGVGGELFF
>TRBV18|TRBJ1-2|-|-
TGTGCCAGCTCAACGGCAGGGGCCCCTCGGTATGGCTACACCTTC
CASSTAGAPRYGYTF
>TRBV19|TRBJ2-7|-|-
TGTGCCAGTACCCCCTTCCGGGCAGGGTCCCGCTACGAGCAGTACTTC
CASTPFRAGSRYEQYF
>TRBV6-1|TRBJ2-1|once|-
TGTGCCAGCAGTATAGGGGGAACTTTATACAATGAGCAGTTCTTC
CASSIGGTLYNEQFF
>TRBV5-1|TRBJ2-2|-|-
TGCGCCAGCAGCTTGGGGACATCAACGGTCAACACCGGGGAGCTGTTTTTT
CASSLGTSTVNTGELFF
>TRBV7-2|TRBJ2-7|-|TRBD2
TGTGCCAGCAGCTTCGGGACTAGCAACTACGAGCAGTACTTC
CASSFGTSNYEQYF
>TRBV29-1|TRBJ1-2|few|TRBD1
TGCAGCGTTAAACTCCGGGACAGGGTGGCAAGCTACACCTTC
CSVKLRDRVASYTF
>TRBV7-9|TRBJ2-3|-|-
TGTGCCAGCAGCCAGGGACTTAGCACAGATACGCAGTATTTT
CASSQGLSTDTQYF
>TRBV7-9|TRBJ2-1|few|TRBD2
TGTGCCAGCAGCCTTAGCGGGGGGGCCTACAATGAGCAGTTCTTC
CASSLSGGAYNEQFF
>TRBV5-5|TRBJ1-1|-|-
TGTGCCAGCAGCTCGACCCCTACAGGCAGGGCTGAAGCTTTCTTT
CASSSTPTGRAEAFF
>TRBV19|TRBJ2-3|-|-
TGTGCCAGTAGTCTACAGACAGGAGATACGCAGTATTTT
CASSLQTGDTQYF
>TRBV7-8|TRBJ2-5|-|-
TGTGCCAGCAGCTTACTAGGGACTGAGCAAGAGACCCAGTACTTC
CASSLLGTEQETQYF
>TRBV18|TRBJ2-7|-|-
TGTGCCAGCTCACCTTGGGATAGCGGCAGGTACGAGCAGTACTTC
CASSPWDSGRYEQYF
>TRBV5-5|TRBJ2-6|-|TRBD1
TGTGCCAGCAACCCCCGGGACAGAGCCTCTGGGGCCAACGTCCTGACTTTC
CASNPRDRASGANVLTF
>TRBV6-1|TRBJ1-3|-|-
TGTGCCAGCAGTGATAACAGGGTGGGAAACACCATATATTTT
CASSDNRVGNTIYF
>TRBV19|TRBJ2-4|-|TRBD1
TGTGCCAGTAGTATCCGTCAGGGGGCAAACATTCAGTACTTC
CASSIRQGANIQYF
>TRBV5-4|TRBJ1-4|-|TRBD1
TGTGCCAGCAGCTCCGGGACAGGGGGCCCCCTTAATGAAAAACTGTTTTTT
CASSSGTGGPLNEKLFF
>TRBV6-1|TRBJ1-4|few|TRBD1
TGTGCCAGCAGTGAGGTCTACCACAGGGGAGGAGATGAAAAACTGTTTTTT
CASSEVYHRGGDEKLFF
>TRBV11-3|TRBJ2-3|-|-
TGTGCCAGCAGCTTAGATACGCGGGGTACGCAGTATTTT
CASSLDTRGTQYF
>TRBV6-5|TRBJ2-7|-|-
TGTGCCAGCAGTTACGGCGGGACAGTAGCCTACGAGCAGTACTTC
CASSYGGTVAYEQYF
>TRBV18|TRBJ2-4|-|-
TGTGCCAGCTCACCCGGACAGCCAAGTACCGTTCAGTACTTC
CASSPGQPSTVQYF
>TRBV7-9|TRBJ2-1|-|-
TGTGCCAGCAGCTTACCCCAATCGGAGGAGCAGTTCTTC
CASSLPQSEEQFF